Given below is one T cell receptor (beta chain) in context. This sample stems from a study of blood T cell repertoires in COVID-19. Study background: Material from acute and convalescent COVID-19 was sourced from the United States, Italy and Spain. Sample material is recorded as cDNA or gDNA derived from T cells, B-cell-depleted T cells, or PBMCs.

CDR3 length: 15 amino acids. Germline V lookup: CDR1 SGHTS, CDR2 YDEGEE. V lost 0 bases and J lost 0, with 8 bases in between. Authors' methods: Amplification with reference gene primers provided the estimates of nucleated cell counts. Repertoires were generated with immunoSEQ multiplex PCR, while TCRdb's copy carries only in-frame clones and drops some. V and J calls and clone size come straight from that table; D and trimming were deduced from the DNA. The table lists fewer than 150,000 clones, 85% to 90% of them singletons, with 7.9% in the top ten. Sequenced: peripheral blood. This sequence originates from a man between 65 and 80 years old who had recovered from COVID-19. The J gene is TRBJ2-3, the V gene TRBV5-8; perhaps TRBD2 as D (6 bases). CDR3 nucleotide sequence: TGTGCCAGCAGCTTGGCGGGGGTAAGCACAGATACGCAGTATTTT. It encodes CASSLAGVSTDTQYF.